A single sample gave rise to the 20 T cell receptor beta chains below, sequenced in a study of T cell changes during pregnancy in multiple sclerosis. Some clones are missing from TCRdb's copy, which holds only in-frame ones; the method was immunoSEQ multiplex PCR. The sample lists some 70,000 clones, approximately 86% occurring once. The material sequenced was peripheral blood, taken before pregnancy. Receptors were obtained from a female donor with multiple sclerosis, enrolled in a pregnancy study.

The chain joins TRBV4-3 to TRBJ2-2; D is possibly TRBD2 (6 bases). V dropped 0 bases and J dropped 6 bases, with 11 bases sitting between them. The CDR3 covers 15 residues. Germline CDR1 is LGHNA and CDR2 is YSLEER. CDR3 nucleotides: TGCGCCAGCAGCCAAGAAGCGACTAGGTCCGGGGAGCTGTTTTTT. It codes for CASSQEATRSGELFF.

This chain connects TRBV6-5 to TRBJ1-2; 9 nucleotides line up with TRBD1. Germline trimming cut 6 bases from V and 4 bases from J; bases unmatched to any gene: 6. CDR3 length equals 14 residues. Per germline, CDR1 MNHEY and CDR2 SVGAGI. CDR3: CASSYGTGSYGYTF. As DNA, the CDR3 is TGTGCCAGCAGCTACGGGACAGGGAGCTATGGCTACACCTTC.

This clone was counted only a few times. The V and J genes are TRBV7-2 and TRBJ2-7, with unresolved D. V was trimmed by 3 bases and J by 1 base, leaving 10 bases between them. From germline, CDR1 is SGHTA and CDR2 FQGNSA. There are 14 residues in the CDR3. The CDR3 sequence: CASSLGALSYEQYF. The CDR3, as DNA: TGTGCCAGCAGCTTGGGCGCGTTGTCCTACGAGCAGTACTTC.

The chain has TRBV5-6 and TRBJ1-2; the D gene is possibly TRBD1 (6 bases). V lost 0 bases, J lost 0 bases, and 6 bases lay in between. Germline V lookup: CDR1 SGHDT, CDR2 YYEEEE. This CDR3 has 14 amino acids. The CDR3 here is CASSLGTANYGYTF. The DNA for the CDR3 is TGTGCCAGCAGCTTGGGGACAGCTAACTATGGCTACACCTTC.

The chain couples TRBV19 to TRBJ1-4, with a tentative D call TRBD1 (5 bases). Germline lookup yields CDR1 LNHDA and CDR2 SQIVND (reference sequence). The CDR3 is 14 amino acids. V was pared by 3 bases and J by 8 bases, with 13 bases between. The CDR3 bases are TGTGCCAGTAGTATGGGGCAGGGAGGAGAAAAACTGTTTTTT. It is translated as CASSMGQGGEKLFF.

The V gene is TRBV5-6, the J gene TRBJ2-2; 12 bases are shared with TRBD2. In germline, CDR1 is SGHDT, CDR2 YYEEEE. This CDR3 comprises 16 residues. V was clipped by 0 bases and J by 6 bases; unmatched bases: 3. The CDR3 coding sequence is TGTGCCAGCAGCTTGGGACTAGCGGGAGAACCCGGGGAGCTGTTTTTT. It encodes CASSLGLAGEPGELFF.

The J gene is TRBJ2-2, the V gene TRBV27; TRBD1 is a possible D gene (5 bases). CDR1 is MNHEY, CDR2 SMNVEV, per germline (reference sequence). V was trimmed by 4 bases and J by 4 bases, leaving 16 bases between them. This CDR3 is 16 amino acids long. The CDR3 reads CASSWLPRAFTGELFF. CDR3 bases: TGTGCCAGCAGTTGGCTACCCAGGGCTTTCACCGGGGAGCTGTTTTTT.

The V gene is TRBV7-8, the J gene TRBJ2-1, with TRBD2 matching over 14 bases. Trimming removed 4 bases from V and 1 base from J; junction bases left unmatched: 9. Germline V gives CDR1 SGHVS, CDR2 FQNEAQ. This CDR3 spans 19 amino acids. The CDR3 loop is CASSYGLAGGLGSYNEQFF. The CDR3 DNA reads TGTGCCAGCAGCTACGGACTAGCGGGAGGCCTGGGGTCCTACAATGAGCAGTTCTTC. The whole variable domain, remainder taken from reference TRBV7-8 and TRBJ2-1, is GAGVSQSPRYKVAKRGQDVALRCDPISGHVSLFWYQQALGQGPEFLTYFQNEAQLDKSGLPSDRFFAERPEGSVSTLKIQRTQQEDSAVYLCASSYGLAGGLGSYNEQFFGPGTRLTVL.

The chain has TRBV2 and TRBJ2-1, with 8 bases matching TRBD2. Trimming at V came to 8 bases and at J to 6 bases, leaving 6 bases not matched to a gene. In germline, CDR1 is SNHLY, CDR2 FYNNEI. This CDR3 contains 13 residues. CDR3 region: CASSPGLGNEQFF. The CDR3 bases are TGTGCCAGCTCTCCGGGACTAGGCAATGAGCAGTTCTTC.

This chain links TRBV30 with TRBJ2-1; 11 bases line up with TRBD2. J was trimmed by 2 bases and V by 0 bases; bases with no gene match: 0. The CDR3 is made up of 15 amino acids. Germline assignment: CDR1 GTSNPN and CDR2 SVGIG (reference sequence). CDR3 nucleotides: TGTGCCTGGAGTGTTAGCGGGGGGGCCTACAATGAGCAGTTCTTC. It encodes CAWSVSGGAYNEQFF.

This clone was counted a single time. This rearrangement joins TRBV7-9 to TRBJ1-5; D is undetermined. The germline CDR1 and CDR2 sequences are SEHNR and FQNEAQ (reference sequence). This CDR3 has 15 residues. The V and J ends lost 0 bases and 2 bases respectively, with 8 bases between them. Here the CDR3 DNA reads TGTGCCAGCAGCTTAGCGGGAGAGGGCAATCAGCCCCAGCATTTT. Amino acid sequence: CASSLAGEGNQPQHF.

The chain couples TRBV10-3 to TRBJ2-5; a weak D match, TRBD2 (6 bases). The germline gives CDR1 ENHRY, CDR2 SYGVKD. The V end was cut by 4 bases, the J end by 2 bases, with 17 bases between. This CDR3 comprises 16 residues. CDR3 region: CAISGPTTSGQETQYF. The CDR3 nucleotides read TGTGCCATCAGTGGGCCCACGACTAGTGGTCAAGAGACCCAGTACTTC.

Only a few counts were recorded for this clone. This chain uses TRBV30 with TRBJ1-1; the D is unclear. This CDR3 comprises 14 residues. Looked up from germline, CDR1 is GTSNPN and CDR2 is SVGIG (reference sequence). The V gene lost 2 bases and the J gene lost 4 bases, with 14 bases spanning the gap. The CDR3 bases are TGTGCCTGGAGTATGGAGAGAACGGGCACTGAAGCTTTCTTT. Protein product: CAWSMERTGTEAFF.

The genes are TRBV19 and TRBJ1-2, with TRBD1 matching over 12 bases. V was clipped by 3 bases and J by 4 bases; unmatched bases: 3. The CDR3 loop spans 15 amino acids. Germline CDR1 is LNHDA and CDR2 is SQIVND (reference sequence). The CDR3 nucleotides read TGTGCCAGTAGTATTTCGGGACAGGGGGCCTATGGCTACACCTTC. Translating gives CASSISGQGAYGYTF.

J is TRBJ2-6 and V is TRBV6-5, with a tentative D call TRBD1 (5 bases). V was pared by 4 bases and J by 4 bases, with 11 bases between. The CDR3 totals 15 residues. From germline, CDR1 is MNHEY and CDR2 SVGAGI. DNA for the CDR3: TGTGCCAGCAGTTCAGGGATAGGCGGGGCCAACGTCCTGACTTTC. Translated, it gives CASSSGIGGANVLTF.

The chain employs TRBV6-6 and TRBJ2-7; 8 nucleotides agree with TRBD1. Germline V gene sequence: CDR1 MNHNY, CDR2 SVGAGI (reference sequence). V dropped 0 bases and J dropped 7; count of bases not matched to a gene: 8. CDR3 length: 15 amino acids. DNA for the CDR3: TGTGCCAGCAGTTACTCCGAGCAGGGGGCGGGGGAGCAGTACTTC. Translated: CASSYSEQGAGEQYF.

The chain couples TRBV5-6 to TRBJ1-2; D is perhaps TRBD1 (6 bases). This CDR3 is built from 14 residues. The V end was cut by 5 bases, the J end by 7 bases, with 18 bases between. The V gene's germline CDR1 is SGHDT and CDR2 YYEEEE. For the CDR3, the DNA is TGTGCCAGCAGTCACTGGGCAGGGGTGGGTGGCTACACCTTC. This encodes CASSHWAGVGGYTF.

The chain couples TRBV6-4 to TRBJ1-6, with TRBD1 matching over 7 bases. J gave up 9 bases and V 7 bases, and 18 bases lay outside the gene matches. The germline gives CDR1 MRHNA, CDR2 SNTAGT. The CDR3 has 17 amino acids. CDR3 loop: CASTEDRLNREGSPLHF. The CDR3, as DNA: TGTGCCAGCACGGAGGACAGGTTGAACCGGGAGGGTTCACCCCTCCACTTT.

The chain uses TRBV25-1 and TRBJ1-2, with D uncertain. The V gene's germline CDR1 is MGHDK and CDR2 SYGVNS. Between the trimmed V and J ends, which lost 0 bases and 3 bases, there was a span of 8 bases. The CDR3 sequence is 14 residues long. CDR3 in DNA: TGTGCCAGCAGTGAATATGGCAGGCACTATGGCTACACCTTC. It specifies CASSEYGRHYGYTF.

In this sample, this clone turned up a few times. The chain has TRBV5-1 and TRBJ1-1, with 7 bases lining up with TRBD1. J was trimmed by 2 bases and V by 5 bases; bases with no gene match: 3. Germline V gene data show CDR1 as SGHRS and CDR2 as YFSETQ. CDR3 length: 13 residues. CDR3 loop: CASRRTGNTEAFF. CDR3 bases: TGCGCCAGCAGGAGGACAGGTAACACTGAAGCTTTCTTT.